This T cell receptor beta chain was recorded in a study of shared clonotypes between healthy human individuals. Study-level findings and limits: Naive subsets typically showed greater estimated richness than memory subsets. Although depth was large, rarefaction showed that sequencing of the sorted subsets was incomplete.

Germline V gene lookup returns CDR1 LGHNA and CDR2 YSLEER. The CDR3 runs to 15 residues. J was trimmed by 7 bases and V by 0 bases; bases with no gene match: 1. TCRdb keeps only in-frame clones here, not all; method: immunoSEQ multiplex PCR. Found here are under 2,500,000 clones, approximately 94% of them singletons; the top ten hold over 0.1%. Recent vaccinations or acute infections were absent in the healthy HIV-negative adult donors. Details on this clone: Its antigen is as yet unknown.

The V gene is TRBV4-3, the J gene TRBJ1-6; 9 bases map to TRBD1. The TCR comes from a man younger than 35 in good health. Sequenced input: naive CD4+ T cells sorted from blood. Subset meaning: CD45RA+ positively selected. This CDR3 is CASSQDGTGNSPLHF. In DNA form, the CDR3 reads TGCGCCAGCAGCCAAGACGGGACAGGGAATTCACCCCTCCACTTT.